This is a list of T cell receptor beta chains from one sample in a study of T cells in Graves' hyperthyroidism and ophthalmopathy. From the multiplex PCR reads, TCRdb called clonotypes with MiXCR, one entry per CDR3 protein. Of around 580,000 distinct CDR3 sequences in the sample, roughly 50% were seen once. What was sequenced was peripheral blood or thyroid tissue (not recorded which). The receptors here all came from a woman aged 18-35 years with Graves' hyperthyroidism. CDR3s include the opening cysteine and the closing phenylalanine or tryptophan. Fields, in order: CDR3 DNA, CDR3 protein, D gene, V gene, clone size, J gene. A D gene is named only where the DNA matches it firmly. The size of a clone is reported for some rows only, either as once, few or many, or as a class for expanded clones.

TGTGCCACCTTACCGGGCCGGGGCACCTACGAGCAGTACTTC | CATLPGRGTYEQYF | - | TRBV6-6 | many | TRBJ2-7
TGTGCCAGCAGTTACTCGCCCGGGATAGGAGGAAAACTGTTTTTT | CASSYSPGIGGKLFF | - | TRBV6-5 | - | TRBJ1-4
TGTGCCAGTAGTATCAGCGGGACAGGGGGGGACACCGGGGAGCTGTTTTTT | CASSISGTGGDTGELFF | TRBD1 | TRBV19 | - | TRBJ2-2
TGTGCCAGCAGCGTAGTCCCCGGGGGAGATACGCAGTATTTT | CASSVVPGGDTQYF | - | TRBV9 | - | TRBJ2-3
TGTGCCAGTAGTATTGGAGGGACGGGCTACACCTTC | CASSIGGTGYTF | - | TRBV19 | many | TRBJ1-2
TGTGCCAGCAGACCCGGGCCTTCCTACGAGCAGTACTTC | CASRPGPSYEQYF | - | TRBV6-6 | many | TRBJ2-7
TGCGCCAGCAGTGATTCTGGACGTTCCTATGGCTACACCTTC | CASSDSGRSYGYTF | - | TRBV10-2 | many | TRBJ1-2
TGTGCCAGCAGCGCCTTAGGGGTGGGTCCTGTTGGAGAGACCCAGTACTTC | CASSALGVGPVGETQYF | - | TRBV7-2 | many | TRBJ2-5
TGTGCCAGCAGCCCAAGGTTTGGCGACTATGGCTACACCTTC | CASSPRFGDYGYTF | - | TRBV3-1 | few | TRBJ1-2
TGTGCCAGCAGAGACAGGACGGGGATTGGCTACACCTTC | CASRDRTGIGYTF | - | TRBV27 | many | TRBJ1-2
TGTGCCAGCAGCTTCTGGGGAGTTGCAAATCAGCCCCAGCATTTT | CASSFWGVANQPQHF | - | TRBV7-2 | many | TRBJ1-5
TGTGCCACCTCGGGGGCTATCAATCAGCCCCAGCATTTT | CATSGAINQPQHF | - | TRBV7-9 | many | TRBJ1-5
TGCAGCGTCGCCGTGGGAACCTCTAGCACAGATACGCAGTATTTT | CSVAVGTSSTDTQYF | - | TRBV29-1 | - | TRBJ2-3
TGTGCCAGCAGCGTTGAGGGGAGGGAGACCCAGTACTTC | CASSVEGRETQYF | - | TRBV5-6 | few | TRBJ2-5
TGTGCCAGCGGGACGAGGGACTGGGGCTCCTACGAGCAGTACTTC | CASGTRDWGSYEQYF | - | TRBV12-3/TRBV12-4 | - | TRBJ2-7
TGTGCCAGCAGCCATGGTGGACAGGGGGCTGAAGCTTTCTTT | CASSHGGQGAEAFF | TRBD1 | TRBV3-1 | many | TRBJ1-1
TGTGCCAGTAGTCGAGGAAGGACAGGGGTAGTTTCGAACACTGAAGCTTTCTTT | CASSRGRTGVVSNTEAFF | TRBD1 | TRBV19 | many | TRBJ1-1
TGCAGTGCTAGAGCTGAGGGAACGGCGGGGGAGCAGTACTTC | CSARAEGTAGEQYF | - | TRBV20-1 | - | TRBJ2-7
TGTGCCAGCGGTCCAGGGGGCGGCTACGAGCAGTACTTC | CASGPGGGYEQYF | TRBD1 | TRBV6-5 | - | TRBJ2-7
TGTGCCAGCAGCCCCGCGGGACAGCCTAATCAGCCCCAGCATTTT | CASSPAGQPNQPQHF | TRBD1 | TRBV7-9 | - | TRBJ1-5
TGTGCCAGTGCGACAACAGGGGGCGGTGGCTACACCTTC | CASATTGGGGYTF | TRBD1 | TRBV3-1 | many | TRBJ1-2
TGTGCCATCAGTGGGGACAGGGGCGGTAACTATGGCTACACCTTC | CAISGDRGGNYGYTF | TRBD1 | TRBV10-3 | - | TRBJ1-2
TGTGCCAGCAGACTGACTAGCAGTGCCTACGAGCAGTACTTC | CASRLTSSAYEQYF | TRBD2 | TRBV7-2 | many | TRBJ2-7
TGTGCCAGCAGTTTCCCTAGCGAGAGATCGGATGAGCAGTTCTTC | CASSFPSERSDEQFF | - | TRBV12-3/TRBV12-4 | - | TRBJ2-1
TGCAGTGCTAGAGTATACGGGACTGGGGCCAACGTCCTGACTTTC | CSARVYGTGANVLTF | - | TRBV20-1 | many | TRBJ2-6
TGTGCCAGCGGAACCGGGACGGGTAATTCACCCCTCCACTTT | CASGTGTGNSPLHF | - | TRBV27 | many | TRBJ1-6
TGTGCCAGCAGTACCTCCTTGTCTGACTACGAGCAGTACTTC | CASSTSLSDYEQYF | - | TRBV25-1 | - | TRBJ2-7
TGTGCCACCAGTGACCCTAGCGGAGAGATAGATACGCAGTATTTT | CATSDPSGEIDTQYF | TRBD2 | TRBV24-1 | few | TRBJ2-3
TGCAGCTCGGGACTAGCGGTCTACGAGCAGTACTTC | CSSGLAVYEQYF | TRBD2 | TRBV29-1 | - | TRBJ2-7
TGTGTCAGCAGCGTTGGGACAGGGGCCCCCTACGAGCAGTACTTC | CVSSVGTGAPYEQYF | TRBD1 | TRBV11-2 | - | TRBJ2-7
TGTGCCAGCAGTACCCGGGGCCAAGAGACCCAGTACTTC | CASSTRGQETQYF | - | TRBV6-5 | many | TRBJ2-5
TGTGCTAGACCGGGACTAGCGTTACAAGAGACCCAGTACTTC | CARPGLALQETQYF | TRBD2 | TRBV10-3 | - | TRBJ2-5
TGTGCCAGCGGGACAGGGGGCATAGGCAATCAGCCCCAGCATTTT | CASGTGGIGNQPQHF | TRBD1 | TRBV6-5 | many | TRBJ1-5